A selection of T cell receptor beta chains follows, all from one sample in a study of T-cell memory formation after mild COVID-19. TCRdb ran MiXCR on the 5' RACE reads and lists one entry per CDR3 protein. This sample has about 250,000 distinct CDR3 sequences; 15% to 19% occur once, and the top ten carry 2.1%. The sample comprised PBMCs or a T cell subset sorted from them (not recorded which). The receptors come from an adult woman who had mild COVID-19 (a few samples of this study predate the infection). Cell type and time point are not known. Each CDR3 is given with its conserved first and last residue. D genes are given only for firm matches.

TRBV7-2	TRBJ2-1	NA	CASSLTGLPYNEQFF
TRBV5-4	TRBJ1-2	TRBD1	CASSRRQGSNGYTF
TRBV9	TRBJ1-1	NA	CASSGLDGTETEAFF
TRBV9	TRBJ2-5	TRBD2	CASTARAGDGETQYF
TRBV6-5	TRBJ2-1	NA	CASRKKGVNEQFF
TRBV7-9	TRBJ1-3	TRBD1	CASSPSGGNTIYF
TRBV9	TRBJ1-1	NA	CASSVEGGLMNTEAFF
TRBV4-2	TRBJ2-7	TRBD2	CASSLWTSGDYEQYF
TRBV20-1	TRBJ2-6	NA	CSGRGSGANVLTF
TRBV12-3/TRBV12-4	TRBJ2-7	TRBD1	CASSPQGAHSRAYEQYF
TRBV6-5	TRBJ2-3	NA	CASSPKGGMNTQYF
TRBV20-1	TRBJ1-5	NA	CSAAEGGRYSNQPQHF
TRBV6-5	TRBJ1-6	TRBD1	CASHRGHGSSPLHF
TRBV5-1	TRBJ2-7	NA	CASSHSSYEQYF
TRBV6-5	TRBJ2-2	TRBD2	CASKGLEPTGELFF
TRBV12-3/TRBV12-4	TRBJ2-5	NA	CASSFGPSQETQYF
TRBV12-3/TRBV12-4	TRBJ2-7	NA	CASTLGNRLGEQYF